These 17 T cell receptor beta chains originate from one sample sequenced in a study of beta chain features in type 1 diabetes. Study findings and constraints: Shortening that was moderate but significant affected the TCRB CDR3s of Type 1 diabetes patients in all four CD4+ subsets.

These receptors are not linked to any known antigen. What was sequenced were expressed TCRB transcripts, since all of the isolated RNA had been reverse transcribed. This table comes from immunoSEQ multiplex PCR, and its TCRdb copy is limited to in-frame clones, with some not included. The sample shows about 700,000 clones, roughly an eighth of them seen only once. The sample was naive CD4+ T cells from blood. The origin of the receptors is a man younger than 30 with type 1 diabetes.

The rearrangement uses TRBV19 and TRBJ2-3; 7 bases match TRBD2. V was clipped by 7 bases and J by 4 bases; unmatched bases: 8. The germline V gene encodes CDR1 LNHDA and CDR2 SQIVND (reference sequence). The CDR3 contains 14 residues. As DNA, the CDR3 is TGTGCCAGTACCTCGGTTCGGGGGGCAGATACGCAGTATTTT. Protein sequence: CASTSVRGADTQYF.

The sample holds a few counts of this clone. V is TRBV7-9 and J is TRBJ1-1; tentatively, D is TRBD1 (5 bases). Trimming shortened V by 6 bases and J by 0 bases, and 11 bases separated the two germline ends. The CDR3 extends over 14 amino acids. Germline V gene sequence: CDR1 SEHNR, CDR2 FQNEAQ (reference sequence). The CDR3 nucleotides are TGTGCCAGCAGTGCGAGGGGCATGAACACTGAAGCTTTCTTT. The encoded protein is CASSARGMNTEAFF.

The chain recombines TRBV4-2 with TRBJ2-1; D perhaps matches TRBD2 (5 bases). With 0 bases removed from V and 7 bases from J, the gap between germline ends came to 10 bases. CDR1 LGHNA and CDR2 YNFKEQ come from the germline V gene. The CDR3 is 14 residues long. CDR3 nucleotide sequence: TGTGCCAGCAGCCAAGACACGTCGGGGAATGAGCAGTTCTTC. The encoded protein is CASSQDTSGNEQFF.

The chain has TRBV5-7 and TRBJ2-3; the match to TRBD1 covers 7 bases. TRBV5-7 is designated an ORF whose function remains uncertain. There are 17 residues in the CDR3. The V and J ends lost 0 bases and 0 bases, in that order; junction bases with no gene match: 7. CDR3 sequence reads: CASSLVVGTVSTDTQYF. The CDR3, as DNA: TGTGCCAGCAGCTTGGTGGTCGGGACAGTTAGCACAGATACGCAGTATTTT.

In DNA form, the CDR3 reads TGTGCCAGCAGCGTTAGGACAGGGGGCGTAGATACGCAGTATTTT. This codes for CASSVRTGGVDTQYF. The gene calls are TRBV9 and TRBJ2-3; 11 bases are a match to TRBD1. Trimming cost V 2 bases and J 5 bases; bases outside gene matches: 4. Germline loops: CDR1 SGDLS, CDR2 YYNGEE. The CDR3 spans 15 residues.

This clone was counted between two and nine times. The rearrangement links TRBV6-1 to TRBJ2-1, with 12 positions matching TRBD2. The germline V gene encodes CDR1 MNHNS and CDR2 SASEGT. This CDR3 has 15 amino acids. Trimming removed 5 bases from V and 7 bases from J; junction bases left unmatched: 6. The CDR3 nucleotides are TGTGCCAGCAGTCGGACTAGCGGGGCTAGGAATGAGCAGTTCTTC. Protein: CASSRTSGARNEQFF.

V gene TRBV10-3 combines with J gene TRBJ2-7; D is unresolved. CDR3 size: 12 residues. V was pared by 7 bases and J by 0 bases, with 7 bases between. Germline V lookup: CDR1 ENHRY, CDR2 SYGVKD. CDR3 nucleotide sequence: TGTGCCATCAATGGAGTCTCCTACGAGCAGTACTTC. This codes for CAINGVSYEQYF.

Only a few counts were recorded for this clone. The rearrangement links TRBV5-1 to TRBJ2-1, with a tentative D call TRBD1 (6 bases). This CDR3 is 13 amino acids long. Per the germline V gene, CDR1 is SGHRS and CDR2 is YFSETQ. Trimming left V 4 bases short and J 6 bases short, with 11 bases between. The CDR3 is CASSLGQLNEQFF. CDR3 in DNA: TGCGCCAGCAGCCTCGGACAGCTCAATGAGCAGTTCTTC.

The V call is TRBV4-1, the J call TRBJ1-4; D is undetermined. Trimming left V 0 bases short and J 8 bases short, with 13 bases between. Germline-derived CDR1 and CDR2 are MGHRA and YSYEKL. This CDR3 is 15 amino acids long. The DNA for the CDR3 is TGCGCCAGCAGCCAAGAATGGACCGGTGGGGAAAAACTGTTTTTT. It encodes CASSQEWTGGEKLFF.

This clone was counted a few times. J is TRBJ1-1 and V is TRBV10-2; D gene unclear. Germline assignment: CDR1 WSHSY and CDR2 SAAADI. The CDR3 is 14 amino acids. Trimming left V 3 bases short and J 1 base short, with 9 bases between. The CDR3 DNA follows: TGCGCCAGCAGTGACACAGCGGAGAACACTGAAGCTTTCTTT. This sequence encodes CASSDTAENTEAFF.

The chain combines TRBV4-2 with TRBJ1-6; no definite D call. Germline lookup yields CDR1 LGHNA and CDR2 YNFKEQ. The CDR3 has 13 residues. Between the trimmed V and J ends, which lost 0 bases and 9 bases, there was a span of 6 bases. The CDR3 spells CASSQDIASPLHF. CDR3 coding DNA: TGTGCCAGCAGCCAAGATATTGCTTCACCCCTCCACTTT.

In its sample, this clone was seen a few times. The rearrangement uses TRBV30 and TRBJ2-3, with 8 bases that match TRBD2. V gave up 1 base and J gave up 4 bases; unmatched junction bases: 7. The germline CDR1 and CDR2 sequences are GTSNPN and SVGIG (reference sequence). This CDR3 has 15 amino acids. Here the CDR3 DNA reads TGTGCCTGGAGTGCCGCCCCGGGACTAGCAGATACGCAGTATTTT. Protein sequence: CAWSAAPGLADTQYF.

The chain recombines TRBV18 with TRBJ2-5; D remains unclear. V lost 3 bases and J 5 bases, leaving 10 bases between the germline ends. Germline values: CDR1 KGHSH, CDR2 LQKENI. The CDR3 totals 13 residues. The CDR3 loop is CASSPGEKETQYF. In nucleotides, the CDR3 is TGTGCCAGCTCACCCGGCGAGAAGGAGACCCAGTACTTC.

A few counts support this clone. Relative to the germline gene, one junction end is altered; a read error may explain this. This chain uses TRBV14 with TRBJ1-1; 8 bases are shared with TRBD1. This CDR3 contains 9 residues. The germline gives CDR1 SGHDN, CDR2 FVKESK. The chain's CDR3 is CASSRGQAF. DNA of the CDR3: TGTGCCAGCAGCCGGGGACAGGCGTTT.

The chain carries TRBV11-2 and TRBJ2-3; TRBD2 is a possible D gene (6 bases). The CDR3 loop spans 15 amino acids. Trimming removed 8 bases from V and 2 bases from J, with 17 bases in between. Germline CDR1 reads SGHAT; CDR2 reads FQNNGV. The CDR3 DNA sequence: TGTGCCAGCTCGCGGGATGGCGGGGACACAGATACGCAGTATTTT. Amino acids: CASSRDGGDTDTQYF.

The V call is TRBV6-6, the J call TRBJ2-4; 11 positions agree with TRBD1. With V trimmed by 5 bases and J by 6 bases, 3 bases remained unmatched. CDR3 length equals 14 residues. Germline V gives CDR1 MNHNY, CDR2 SVGAGI (reference sequence). The CDR3 sequence: CASSPGTGGNIQYF. DNA for the CDR3: TGTGCCAGCAGTCCCGGGACAGGGGGAAACATTCAGTACTTC.

The chain recombines TRBV4-1 with TRBJ1-2, with D unresolved. Per the germline V gene, CDR1 is MGHRA and CDR2 is YSYEKL. CDR3 length: 12 amino acids. Trimming took off 4 bases at V and 2 bases at J, with 5 bases between the two ends. The CDR3 bases are TGCGCCAGCAGCCCAGACAACTATGGCTACACCTTC. It yields the protein CASSPDNYGYTF.